The next 20 T cell receptor beta chains were all read from a single sample in a study of shared clonotypes between healthy human individuals. This table comes from immunoSEQ multiplex PCR, and its TCRdb copy is limited to in-frame clones, with some not included. The sample lists more than 2,000,000 clones, around 94% occurring once. Material for sequencing was naive CD4+ T cells sorted from blood. Subset indicated: CD45RA+ positively selected. These TCRs come from a man aged 18 to 30 in good health.

The genes are TRBV5-4 and TRBJ2-5; 8 positions agree with TRBD1. This CDR3 has 14 amino acids. The germline V gene encodes CDR1 SGHNT and CDR2 YYREEE (reference sequence). The trim removed 1 base at V and 5 bases at J, leaving 4 bases unmatched. This CDR3 reads CASSLPDRVETQYF. CDR3 coding DNA: TGTGCCAGCAGCTTGCCGGACAGGGTTGAGACCCAGTACTTC.

This clone was observed once. V usage is TRBV5-4 and J usage is TRBJ2-3; 14 bases are a match to TRBD2. V was clipped by 0 bases and J by 8 bases; unmatched bases: 5. The CDR3 contains 16 residues. Germline CDR1 SGHNT, CDR2 YYREEE (reference sequence). CDR3 region: CASSLGLAGGPGTQYF. The CDR3 nucleotides read TGTGCCAGCAGCTTGGGACTAGCGGGAGGGCCGGGTACGCAGTATTTT.

Regarding this clone: This sample includes further DNA sequences coding for the same CDR3. This sequence joins TRBV18 and TRBJ1-4; 8 bases are shared with TRBD1. Per germline, CDR1 KGHSH and CDR2 LQKENI. This CDR3 has 15 amino acids. J was trimmed by 7 bases and V by 2 bases; bases with no gene match: 6. CDR3 in amino acids: CASSPTGTGGEKLFF. The CDR3 DNA reads as TGTGCCAGCTCACCAACCGGGACAGGCGGTGAAAAACTGTTTTTT.

The J gene is TRBJ2-3, the V gene TRBV30, with TRBD2 matching over 7 bases. The CDR3 covers 15 residues. The junction had 4 bases not matched to a gene; V was cut back by 0 bases and J by 1 base. Germline CDR1 reads GTSNPN; CDR2 reads SVGIG (reference sequence). The CDR3 nucleotides are TGTGCCTGGAGTGTTCTAGCGGCGGGCACAGATACGCAGTATTTT. Amino acids: CAWSVLAAGTDTQYF.

The chain couples TRBV2 to TRBJ1-2; D uncertain. The germline gives CDR1 SNHLY, CDR2 FYNNEI. CDR3 length equals 14 residues. V shed 4 bases and J shed 4 bases, with 13 bases lying between them. Here the CDR3 reads CASSVLQPSYGYTF. DNA for the CDR3: TGTGCCAGCAGTGTATTGCAGCCGAGCTATGGCTACACCTTC.

The chain joins TRBV2 to TRBJ1-3; no clear D gene. The CDR3 has 11 amino acids. V lost 6 bases and J lost 6, with 6 bases in between. CDR1 is SNHLY and CDR2 is FYNNEI in the germline V gene. CDR3 amino acids: CASRDLNTIYF. CDR3 DNA: TGTGCCAGCAGAGACTTAAACACCATATATTTT.

The chain combines TRBV2 with TRBJ2-7, with D possibly matching TRBD2 (5 bases). The CDR3 extends over 13 amino acids. Germline V gene lookup returns CDR1 SNHLY and CDR2 FYNNEI. Between the trimmed V and J ends, which lost 6 bases and 7 bases, there was a span of 16 bases. DNA for the CDR3: TGTGCCAGCAGGGCCAGCTCGGGAAGGGAGCAGTACTTC. Translating gives CASRASSGREQYF.

The chain carries TRBV5-1 and TRBJ1-5; D is possibly TRBD1 (5 bases). V was shortened by 7 bases and J by 2 bases, with 22 bases between the two germline ends. Germline values: CDR1 SGHRS, CDR2 YFSETQ. This CDR3 contains 17 residues. The CDR3 here is CASHLRPGVGGNQPQHF. The DNA for the CDR3 is TGCGCCAGCCACCTCAGACCCGGGGTGGGGGGCAATCAGCCCCAGCATTTT.

The rearrangement links TRBV6-1 to TRBJ1-5; D is uncertain. Trimming stripped 1 base from V and 7 bases from J, with 11 bases between. Germline V gene data show CDR1 as MNHNS and CDR2 as SASEGT. The CDR3 is 14 residues long. The CDR3 region has the DNA TGTGCCAGCAGTGAAGTCTCGGGGATCCAGCCCCAGCATTTT. The encoded protein is CASSEVSGIQPQHF.

This rearrangement joins TRBV27 to TRBJ2-6; no clear D gene. V was pared by 3 bases and J by 4 bases, with 4 bases between. Germline lookup yields CDR1 MNHEY and CDR2 SMNVEV (reference sequence). This CDR3 has 13 amino acids. CDR3 amino acids: CASSFIGANVLTF. The CDR3, as DNA: TGTGCCAGCAGTTTCATCGGGGCCAACGTCCTGACTTTC.

This clone was counted only a few times. This CDR3 is CAWSPNGSNQPQHF. CDR3 bases: TGTGCCTGGAGTCCGAACGGTAGCAATCAGCCCCAGCATTTT. The rearrangement uses TRBV30 and TRBJ1-5, with D uncertain. The CDR3 has 14 residues. Germline V gene data show CDR1 as GTSNPN and CDR2 as SVGIG (reference sequence). With 2 bases removed from V and 0 bases from J, the gap between germline ends came to 8 bases.

The chain recombines TRBV2 with TRBJ2-7; 8 bases agree with TRBD2. This CDR3 is 14 amino acids long. Germline CDR1 reads SNHLY; CDR2 reads FYNNEI. The CDR3 nucleotides read TGTGCATGCGCACGAGCGGGGGAGACCTACGAGCAGTACTTC. Translated, it gives CACARAGETYEQYF.

This sequence joins TRBV30 and TRBJ2-5; tentative D call: TRBD1 (5 bases). The V and J ends lost 2 bases and 0 bases respectively, with 10 bases between them. The germline CDR1 and CDR2 sequences are GTSNPN and SVGIG (reference sequence). This CDR3 is built from 14 residues. CDR3 in DNA: TGTGCCTGGAGTACAGGATCGTACCAAGAGACCCAGTACTTC. Its protein is CAWSTGSYQETQYF.

The rearrangement joins TRBV6-6 to TRBJ2-2, with a possible D match to TRBD1 (5 bases). This CDR3 spans 15 amino acids. Germline V lookup: CDR1 MNHNY, CDR2 SVGAGI (reference sequence). Trimming stripped 5 bases from V and 4 bases from J, with 14 bases between. The CDR3 here is CASSPRRGGTGELFF. CDR3 nucleotides: TGTGCCAGCAGTCCCCGTAGGGGCGGCACCGGGGAGCTGTTTTTT.

Concerning this clone itself: The sample has other DNA sequences that encode this CDR3 too. The chain recombines TRBV7-2 with TRBJ1-6; D uncertain. This CDR3 comprises 15 residues. CDR1 is SGHTA and CDR2 is FQGNSA in the germline V gene. V was clipped by 3 bases and J by 0 bases, with 6 bases between them. CDR3 region: CASSLGSSYNSPLHF. CDR3 DNA sequence: TGTGCCAGCAGCTTGGGGAGCTCCTATAATTCACCCCTCCACTTT. Complete variable domain (other parts from reference TRBV7-2 and TRBJ1-6): GAGVSQSPSNKVTEKGKDVELRCDPISGHTALYWYRQSLGQGLEFLIYFQGNSAPDKSGLPSDRFSAERTGGSVSTLTIQRTQQEDSAVYLCASSLGSSYNSPLHFGNGTRLTVT.

V usage is TRBV19 and J usage is TRBJ2-1; no reliable D call. The germline V gene encodes CDR1 LNHDA and CDR2 SQIVND (reference sequence). The length of the CDR3 is 15 residues. Trimming pared 3 bases from V and 3 bases from J, leaving 12 bases between. CDR3 sequence (DNA): TGTGCCAGTAGTATGCAAGGGATCAACTACAATGAGCAGTTCTTC. Translated: CASSMQGINYNEQFF.

This clone was counted once. This chain uses TRBV2 with TRBJ2-1, with TRBD2 matching over 11 bases. The CDR3 spans 15 residues. Germline CDR1 and CDR2: SNHLY and FYNNEI. The J segment lost 2 bases and the V segment lost 4 bases, leaving 1 base of the junction unmatched. CDR3 coding DNA: TGTGCCAGCAGTGCTAGCGGGGGGACCTACAATGAGCAGTTCTTC. Its protein product is CASSASGGTYNEQFF. Full variable domain (rest looked up from reference TRBV2 and TRBJ2-1): EPEVTQTPSHQVTQMGQEVILRCVPISNHLYFYWYRQILGQKVEFLVSFYNNEISEKSEIFDDQFSVERPDGSNFTLKIRSTKLEDSAMYFCASSASGGTYNEQFFGPGTRLTVL.

The chain uses TRBV4-1 and TRBJ1-5, with D tentatively TRBD1 (5 bases). The CDR3 consists of 15 residues. V was shortened by 1 base and J by 1 base, with 8 bases between the two germline ends. Germline V gives CDR1 MGHRA, CDR2 YSYEKL. The CDR3 sequence is CASSQGGGSNQPQHF. The CDR3 DNA is TGCGCCAGCAGCCAAGGGGGCGGAAGCAATCAGCCCCAGCATTTT.

This clone has only one observation. V and J are TRBV4-1 and TRBJ1-3; weak D call: TRBD1 (6 bases). This CDR3 comprises 17 residues. Trimming left V 2 bases short and J 0 bases short, with 14 bases between. Germline V gene sequence: CDR1 MGHRA, CDR2 YSYEKL. The CDR3 sequence: CASSQRDSGASGNTIYF. As DNA, the CDR3 is TGCGCCAGCAGCCAACGTGACTCAGGGGCCTCTGGAAACACCATATATTTT.

As to this clone: The same CDR3 arises from other DNA sequences in this sample as well. The V and J genes are TRBV11-2 and TRBJ2-2; D is unresolved. The length of the CDR3 is 11 residues. The V end was cut by 3 bases, the J end by 6 bases, with 2 bases between. From germline, CDR1 is SGHAT and CDR2 FQNNGV. CDR3 coding DNA: TGTGCCAGCAGCTTTCCCGGGGAGCTGTTTTTT. This gives the protein CASSFPGELFF.